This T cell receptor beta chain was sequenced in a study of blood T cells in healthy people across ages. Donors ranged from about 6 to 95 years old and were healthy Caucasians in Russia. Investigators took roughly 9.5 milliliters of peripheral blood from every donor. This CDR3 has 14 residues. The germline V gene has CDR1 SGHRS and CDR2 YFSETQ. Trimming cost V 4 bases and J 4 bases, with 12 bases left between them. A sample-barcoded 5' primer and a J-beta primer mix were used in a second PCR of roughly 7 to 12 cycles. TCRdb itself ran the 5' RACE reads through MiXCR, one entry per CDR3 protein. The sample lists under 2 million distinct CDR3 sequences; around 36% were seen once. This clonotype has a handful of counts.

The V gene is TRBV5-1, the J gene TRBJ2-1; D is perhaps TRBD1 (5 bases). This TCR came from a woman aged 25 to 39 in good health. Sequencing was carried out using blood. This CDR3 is CASSPQQEYNEQFF. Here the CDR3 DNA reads TGCGCCAGCAGCCCACAACAGGAGTACAATGAGCAGTTCTTC.